This is a list of T cell receptor beta chains from one sample in a study of blood T cell repertoires in COVID-19. Clones were read by immunoSEQ multiplex PCR, and TCRdb kept only the in-frame ones, dropping some. The repertoire includes about 390,000 clones, around 87% of them detected once, and 2% to 2.5% sits in the top ten. Sample: peripheral blood. Receptor source: a woman in her sixties with COVID-19, enrolled during active disease. Each CDR3 is given with its conserved first and last residue. D genes are given only for firm matches. Rows may omit the clone size; those that give it use once, few, many or a size class.

TRBD1 | 15 | TRBJ2-2 | TRBV4-1 | NA | CASSPGGVRTGELFF | TGCGCCAGCAGCCCAGGGGGCGTGAGAACCGGGGAGCTGTTTTTT
TRBD2 | 15 | TRBJ2-1 | TRBV7-3 | NA | CASSLNPGGYNEQFF | TGTGCCAGCAGCTTAAATCCGGGGGGGTACAATGAGCAGTTCTTC
NA | 15 | TRBJ1-2 | TRBV6-1 | NA | CASSEHGGINYGYTF | TGTGCCAGCAGTGAACACGGGGGTATTAACTATGGCTACACCTTC
NA | 14 | TRBJ1-4 | TRBV4-2 | NA | CASSPQAGGEKLFF | TGTGCCAGCAGCCCCCAGGCGGGGGGAGAAAAACTGTTTTTT
NA | 15 | TRBJ1-1 | TRBV28 | NA | CASSLSWASRAEAFF | TGTGCCAGCAGTTTGAGTTGGGCCTCGAGGGCTGAAGCTTTCTTT
NA | 13 | TRBJ1-6 | TRBV9 | once | CASSQREGPPLHF | TGTGCCAGCAGCCAGAGGGAGGGTCCACCCCTCCACTTT
NA | 13 | TRBJ1-2 | TRBV3-1/TRBV3-2 | NA | CASSHRVPYGYTF | TGTGCCAGCAGTCACAGGGTACCCTATGGCTACACCTTC
NA | 12 | TRBJ1-4 | TRBV30 | NA | CASGRTNEKLFF | TGTGCCTCGGGTCGGACTAATGAAAAACTGTTTTTT
TRBD1 | 16 | TRBJ2-1 | TRBV25-1 | NA | CASSVLGQASYNEQFF | TGTGCCAGCAGTGTCTTGGGACAGGCCTCCTACAATGAGCAGTTCTTC
NA | 13 | TRBJ2-3 | TRBV7-9 | NA | CASSPTPFDTQYF | TGTGCCAGCAGCCCTACCCCTTTTGATACGCAGTATTTT
TRBD2 | 14 | TRBJ2-3 | TRBV7-9 | many | CATLAGGSTDTQYF | TGTGCCACCCTAGCGGGGGGAAGCACAGATACGCAGTATTTT
NA | 14 | TRBJ1-3 | TRBV28 | NA | CASKQGSAGNTIYF | TGTGCCAGCAAACAGGGTTCAGCGGGAAACACCATATATTTT
NA | 13 | TRBJ2-3 | TRBV11-3 | once | CASSVRATDTQYF | TGTGCCAGCAGCGTACGCGCGACAGATACGCAGTATTTT
NA | 15 | TRBJ1-4 | TRBV28 | NA | CASSPLEGANEKLFF | TGTGCCAGCAGTCCATTAGAAGGGGCTAATGAAAAACTGTTTTTT
TRBD2 | 19 | TRBJ2-1 | TRBV24-1 | NA | CATSLGTSGGLSSYNEQFF | TGTGCCACCAGTTTGGGGACTAGCGGGGGCCTGAGCTCCTACAATGAGCAGTTCTTC
TRBD2 | 16 | TRBJ2-2 | TRBV28 | NA | CASIPGGTLPPGELFF | TGTGCCAGCATCCCGGGAGGGACCCTTCCCCCCGGGGAGCTGTTTTTT
NA | 16 | TRBJ1-3 | TRBV28 | once | CASSLFNRISGNTIYF | TGTGCCAGCAGTTTATTTAACAGAATCTCTGGAAACACCATATATTTT
TRBD1 | 15 | TRBJ1-3 | TRBV19 | NA | CASSWTGVSGNTIYF | TGTGCCAGTAGTTGGACAGGGGTCTCTGGAAACACCATATATTTT
TRBD1 | 13 | TRBJ2-1 | TRBV29-1 | NA | CSASGTGSSKQFF | TGCAGCGCATCCGGGACAGGAAGTTCTAAGCAGTTCTTC
TRBD1 | 11 | TRBJ1-1 | TRBV24-1 | NA | CATSVGGKAFF | TGTGCCACCAGTGTAGGGGGCAAGGCTTTCTTT
TRBD2 | 13 | TRBJ2-3 | TRBV4-2 | NA | CASQRGGGDTQYF | TGTGCCAGCCAGCGGGGGGGTGGAGATACGCAGTATTTT
TRBD1 | 13 | TRBJ1-2 | TRBV5-4 | NA | CASSLQGARGYTF | TGTGCCAGCAGTTTACAGGGGGCCCGTGGCTACACCTTC
TRBD1 | 16 | TRBJ1-6 | TRBV7-6 | few | CASSLAGQGTGSPLHF | TGTGCCAGCAGCTTAGCGGGACAGGGGACGGGATCACCCCTCCACTTT
TRBD2 | 15 | TRBJ2-1 | TRBV11-3 | once | CASSSGGDSYNEQFF | TGTGCCAGCAGCAGCGGGGGGGACTCCTACAATGAGCAGTTCTTC
TRBD1 | 15 | TRBJ1-6 | TRBV18 | NA | CASSQETGWNSPLHF | TGTGCCAGCTCCCAAGAGACAGGGTGGAATTCACCCCTCCACTTT
NA | 14 | TRBJ2-3 | TRBV5-4 | NA | CASSLVPSTDTQYF | TGTGCCAGCAGCTTGGTCCCATCCACAGATACGCAGTATTTT
NA | 17 | TRBJ1-6 | TRBV11-2 | NA | CASAPDSLSSYNSPLHF | TGTGCCAGCGCCCCGGACAGCCTAAGCTCCTATAATTCACCCCTCCACTTT
NA | 17 | TRBJ2-3 | TRBV3-1/TRBV3-2 | NA | CASSQVKSNRPTDTQYF | TGTGCCAGCAGCCAGGTTAAGTCCAACAGACCCACAGATACGCAGTATTTT
NA | 12 | TRBJ2-7 | TRBV12-3/TRBV12-4 | NA | CASGGGGVEQYF | TGTGCCAGCGGTGGAGGAGGTGTCGAGCAGTACTTC
NA | 14 | TRBJ1-3 | TRBV2 | few | CASTAVRGSNTIYF | TGTGCCAGCACGGCTGTCAGGGGCTCGAACACCATATATTTT
NA | 12 | TRBJ2-7 | TRBV7-9 | NA | CASSSYRLEQYF | TGTGCCAGCAGCTCCTACAGGCTCGAGCAGTACTTC
TRBD1 | 15 | TRBJ1-2 | TRBV4-1 | NA | CASSPSRDSRYGYTF | TGCGCCAGCAGCCCTTCCAGGGACAGTCGATATGGCTACACCTTC
TRBD2 | 15 | TRBJ2-2 | TRBV27 | NA | CASSPWLAGVGELFF | TGTGCCAGCAGTCCCTGGCTAGCGGGGGTCGGGGAGCTGTTTTTT